One and the same sample provided the 25 T cell receptor beta chains below, sequenced in a study of human T cells and chemical hapten exposure (dated by TCRdb to the early 2020s). Libraries were constructed by RACE. Sequencing used a NextSeq 500. In TCRdb, the public reads were trimmed at Q25 with fastp and aligned with MiXCR, with productive beta chains retained. Rows with one shared CDR3 protein collapse into an entry with the most common genes and DNA. Across this sample there are tens of thousands of distinct CDR3 sequences, with roughly 5.4% seen only once. The top ten constitute about 13% of the sample. The time point label corresponds to: healthy volunteer bleed at 6 weeks. Unfractionated whole blood was collected in Tempus Blood RNA tubes, and total RNA was extracted from that blood. The specimen was whole blood. These receptors all come from a human donor in good health. Some clones in this sample may be carry-over from other donors' samples.

This clonotype was counted only a few times. V gene TRBV7-2 combines with J gene TRBJ2-7, with no clear D. Germline values: CDR1 SGHTA, CDR2 FQGNSA. V was clipped by 2 bases and J by 4 bases, with 6 bases between them. There are 12 residues in the CDR3. The CDR3 DNA reads as TGTGCCAGCAGCTTAATACATTACGAGCAGTACTTC. It codes for CASSLIHYEQYF. The full variable domain, rest sourced from reference TRBV7-2 and TRBJ2-7, is GAGVSQSPSNKVTEKGKDVELRCDPISGHTALYWYRQSLGQGLEFLIYFQGNSAPDKSGLPSDRFSAERTGGSVSTLTIQRTQQEDSAVYLCASSLIHYEQYFGPGTRLTVT.

The genes are TRBV6-2 or TRBV6-3 and TRBJ1-5, with 7 bases aligning to TRBD1. Germline CDR1 MNHEY, CDR2 SVGEGT. The CDR3 runs 19 residues. The junction had 20 bases not matched to a gene; V was cut back by 4 bases and J by 5 bases. This CDR3 is CASSFNPNNDRELHQPQHF. DNA for the CDR3: TGTGCCAGCAGTTTCAACCCAAACAACGACAGGGAGCTTCATCAGCCCCAGCATTTT.

This clonotype was counted many times. V is TRBV18 and J is TRBJ1-1; the D gene is possibly TRBD1 (5 bases). CDR1 is KGHSH and CDR2 is LQKENI in the germline V gene. The germline V and J ends were trimmed by 0 bases and 1 base, with 15 bases remaining between them. The CDR3 totals 17 residues. The CDR3 loop is CASSPPRQLLRNTEAFF. DNA of the CDR3: TGTGCCAGCTCACCACCCCGACAGCTATTAAGGAACACTGAAGCTTTCTTT.

By share of the sample, this clonotype is medium-sized. The rearrangement links TRBV10-3 to TRBJ2-7; D ambiguous. Germline V gene lookup returns CDR1 ENHRY and CDR2 SYGVKD. The germline V and J ends were trimmed by 3 bases and 0 bases, with 3 bases remaining between them. This CDR3 spans 12 amino acids. The CDR3 protein is CAISERSYEQYF. CDR3 in DNA: TGTGCCATCAGTGAACGCTCCTACGAGCAGTACTTC.

This clonotype was counted ten times or more. The genes are TRBV13 and TRBJ2-3; D gene uncertain. From germline, CDR1 is PRHDT and CDR2 FYEKMQ (reference sequence). V was shortened by 2 bases and J by 1 base, with 7 bases between the two germline ends. The CDR3 length is 14 residues. CDR3 sequence: CASSLKSGTDTQYF. CDR3 DNA sequence: TGTGCCAGCAGCTTAAAGTCGGGCACAGATACGCAGTATTTT.

CDR3 sequence: CASSSNREAEAFF. The DNA for the CDR3 is TGCGCCAGCAGCTCTAACAGGGAAGCTGAAGCTTTCTTT. V usage is TRBV5-1 and J usage is TRBJ1-1, with D possibly matching TRBD1 (6 bases). CDR3 length: 13 residues. Trimming left V 3 bases short and J 6 bases short, with 12 bases between. CDR1 is SGHRS, CDR2 YFSETQ, per germline.

This clonotype was counted many times. The gene calls are TRBV6-2 or TRBV6-3 and TRBJ1-5; TRBD1 agrees at 10 bases. The J segment lost 5 bases and the V segment lost 2 bases, leaving 15 bases of the junction unmatched. The CDR3 length is 19 residues. Germline V gives CDR1 MNHEY, CDR2 SVGEGT. The DNA for the CDR3 is TGTGCCAGCAGTTACCCCGGGACAGGGGTAACCGGCCGAGATCAGCCCCAGCATTTT. It encodes CASSYPGTGVTGRDQPQHF.

This clonotype turned up a few times. This chain joins TRBV6-5 and TRBJ2-1, with unresolved D. The CDR3 is made up of 13 amino acids. V lost 4 bases to trimming and J lost 5 bases, with 9 bases between them. Germline V gene data show CDR1 as MNHEY and CDR2 as SVGAGI. The CDR3 DNA follows: TGTGCCAGCAGTTTCCGACCTAACAATGAGCAGTTCTTC. Translated, it gives CASSFRPNNEQFF.

There are a few counts of this clonotype. V and J are TRBV20-1 and TRBJ1-5; 9 bases match TRBD1. The CDR3 covers 17 residues. Unmatched junction bases numbered 13, after V lost 6 bases and J lost 1 base. Germline V lookup: CDR1 DFQATT, CDR2 SNEGSKA (reference sequence). The CDR3 DNA is TGCAGTGCCGGTCGGACAGGGGACGTGCGAAGCAATCAGCCCCAGCATTTT. It encodes CSAGRTGDVRSNQPQHF.

The rearrangement joins TRBV29-1 to TRBJ1-2; TRBD1 matches 7 bases. The length of the CDR3 is 14 residues. V was clipped by 0 bases and J by 4 bases; unmatched bases: 5. Germline CDR1 and CDR2: SQVTM and ANQGSEA. Written as DNA, the CDR3 is TGCAGCGTTGAAGATCACAGGGGTGGCTATGGCTACACCTTC. It codes for CSVEDHRGGYGYTF.

This clonotype was observed at least ten times. The chain combines TRBV18 with TRBJ2-6, with unresolved D. The V end lost 4 bases, the J end lost 0 bases, and 13 bases lay between the germline ends. This CDR3 comprises 17 residues. Germline lookup yields CDR1 KGHSH and CDR2 LQKENI. CDR3 in DNA: TGTGCCAGCTCACGGACGGACGGTTACTCTGGGGCCAACGTCCTGACTTTC. Residues: CASSRTDGYSGANVLTF.

This clonotype was counted between two and nine times. The chain uses TRBV7-2 and TRBJ2-7; D is perhaps TRBD1 (6 bases). This CDR3 contains 15 residues. Germline assignment: CDR1 SGHTA and CDR2 FQGNSA. The V and J ends lost 5 bases and 4 bases respectively, with 18 bases between them. CDR3 in amino acids: CASSLSRGQAYEQYF. The CDR3 bases are TGTGCCAGCAGCCTAAGCAGGGGTCAAGCGTACGAGCAGTACTTC.

The chain joins TRBV2 to TRBJ2-4; 7 positions agree with TRBD1. Germline loops: CDR1 SNHLY, CDR2 FYNNEI. With V trimmed by 6 bases and J by 6 bases, 5 bases remained unmatched. CDR3 length equals 13 residues. CDR3 in DNA: TGTGCCAGCAGAGGACAGGTCGGAAACATTCAGTACTTC. This codes for CASRGQVGNIQYF.

The table lists this clonotype with many counts. The chain has TRBV28 and TRBJ1-5; unclear D gene. The germline CDR1 and CDR2 sequences are MDHEN and SYDVKM. The CDR3 totals 12 residues. Trimming shortened V by 2 bases and J by 7 bases, and 6 bases separated the two germline ends. The CDR3 region is CASSLKQQPQHF. The CDR3 DNA follows: TGTGCCAGCAGTTTAAAACAGCAGCCCCAGCATTTT. Variable domain in full (rest from reference TRBV28 and TRBJ1-5): DVKVTQSSRYLVKRTGEKVFLECVQDMDHENMFWYRQDPGLGLRLIYFSYDVKMKEKGDIPEGYSVSREKKERFSLILESASTNQTSMYLCASSLKQQPQHFGDGTRLSIL.

This sequence joins TRBV14 and TRBJ2-1; D may correspond to TRBD1 or TRBD2 (6 bases each). Germline assignment: CDR1 SGHDN and CDR2 FVKESK. The CDR3 runs 14 residues. V lost 3 bases to trimming and J lost 7 bases, with 13 bases between them. In nucleotides, the CDR3 is TGTGCCAGCAGCCAGATCGGAGGGGGGAATGAGCAGTTCTTC. It yields the protein CASSQIGGGNEQFF.

In its sample, this clonotype was seen a few times. This chain links TRBV20-1 with TRBJ1-1, with D unresolved. The CDR3 is made up of 14 amino acids. The germline V and J ends were trimmed by 6 bases and 0 bases, with 14 bases remaining between them. In germline, CDR1 is DFQATT, CDR2 SNEGSKA (reference sequence). The CDR3 is CSATSGRMNTEAFF. Written as DNA, the CDR3 is TGCAGTGCCACCTCCGGGCGTATGAACACTGAAGCTTTCTTT.

This clonotype was seen at least ten times. J is TRBJ1-4 and V is TRBV6-1; no clear D gene. CDR3 length: 14 residues. The germline V gene has CDR1 MNHNS and CDR2 SASEGT. The V gene lost 5 bases and the J gene lost 5 bases, with 12 bases spanning the gap. The CDR3, as DNA: TGTGCCAGCAGTCGACTCCCTGAAAATGAAAAACTGTTTTTT. Its translation is CASSRLPENEKLFF.

This clonotype has more than one count but fewer than ten. The chain links TRBV6-1 to TRBJ1-1, with D possibly TRBD1 on 5 matching bases. Trimming cost V 10 bases and J 0 bases, with 12 bases left between them. The CDR3 has 13 amino acids. The germline gives CDR1 MNHNS, CDR2 SASEGT. DNA for the CDR3: TGTGCCATCACTCGGGGCGTGAACACTGAAGCTTTCTTT. Protein sequence: CAITRGVNTEAFF.

This clonotype is termed medium-sized. The J gene is TRBJ2-7, the V gene TRBV28; D is undetermined. CDR1 and CDR2 (germline): MDHEN, SYDVKM. The CDR3 contains 12 residues. V lost 3 bases, J lost 3 bases, and 6 bases lay in between. The CDR3 bases are TGTGCCAGCAGTTTCCAAAACTACGAGCAGTACTTC. This sequence encodes CASSFQNYEQYF.

This clonotype showed up just a few times. This chain connects TRBV6-5 to TRBJ2-6, with 7 bases fitting TRBD1. The CDR3 runs to 17 residues. Germline V CDR1 and CDR2: MNHEY, SVGAGI. V lost 7 bases and J lost 0; bases outside the gene matches: 9. CDR3 bases: TGTGCCAGCAAAGGGGGCCCCCGGAACTCTGGGGCCAACGTCCTGACTTTC. Residues: CASKGGPRNSGANVLTF.

This clonotype was seen repeatedly, ten times or more. The rearrangement joins TRBV21-1 to TRBJ1-1. TRBV21-1 is marked as a pseudogene. The CDR3 sequence is 16 residues long. The CDR3 DNA reads TGTGCCAGCAGCAAAGCTGGGCCCCGGAGGTCCACTGAAGCTTTCTTT. Its translation is CASSKAGPRRSTEAFF.

Remarks on this clonotype: Given a much more abundant clone one base away, this may be a read error. The genes are TRBV29-1 and TRBJ1-3; D gene uncertain. The CDR3 spans 14 residues. The germline V gene encodes CDR1 SQVTM and CDR2 ANQGSEA. Trimming cost V 2 bases and J 6 bases, with 14 bases left between them. The CDR3 nucleotides are TGCAGCGTTGAAAAAGTTGAATTCGAAAACACCATATATTTT. Translated, it gives CSVEKVEFENTIYF.

The CDR3 DNA sequence: TGCAGTGCTAGAGTAGCGGGGAGCACAGATACGCAGTATTTT. This sequence encodes CSARVAGSTDTQYF. The V call is TRBV20-1, the J call TRBJ2-3; 8 nucleotides line up with TRBD2. The junction had 0 bases not matched to a gene; V was cut back by 1 base and J by 0 bases. The CDR3 loop spans 14 amino acids. CDR1 is DFQATT, CDR2 SNEGSKA, per germline (reference sequence).

This clonotype showed up many times. This chain links TRBV6-1 with TRBJ1-1, with a possible D match to TRBD1 (5 bases). Germline CDR1 reads MNHNS; CDR2 reads SASEGT. Trimming pared 6 bases from V and 7 bases from J, leaving 9 bases between. The CDR3 extends over 11 amino acids. The CDR3 reads CASRADSEAFF. DNA of the CDR3: TGTGCCAGCAGGGCCGACAGTGAAGCTTTCTTT.

Many counts were recorded for this clonotype. The chain couples TRBV28 to TRBJ2-7, with D unclear. The CDR3 covers 12 residues. The V and J ends lost 4 bases and 3 bases respectively, with 7 bases between them. The V gene's germline CDR1 is MDHEN and CDR2 SYDVKM. The CDR3 region is CASSSGFYEQYF. CDR3 sequence (DNA): TGTGCCAGCAGTTCCGGGTTCTACGAGCAGTACTTC.